A single sample gave rise to the 22 T cell receptor beta chains below, sequenced in a study of T cell repertoires in cytomegalovirus infection. TCRdb analysed the reads with MiXCR anew, one entry per CDR3 protein. This sample has some 240,000 distinct CDR3 sequences, with approximately 15% found just once. Sequencing was carried out using CD8+ T cells from PBMCs. All receptors come from a human donor in good health (CMV status not recorded). Some clones in this sample may be carry-over from other donors' samples.

This clonotype was seen a few times. The V gene is TRBV20-1, the J gene TRBJ1-2; 9 bases map to TRBD1. This CDR3 spans 21 amino acids. Germline V gene data show CDR1 as DFQATT and CDR2 as SNEGSKA (reference sequence). Unmatched junction bases numbered 26, after V lost 1 base and J lost 5 bases. The CDR3 DNA reads as TGCAGTGCTAGAGCTCCGGGGACAGGGAACGAAGGAACCCAGGAAAGTTATGGCTACACCTTC. Its protein product is CSARAPGTGNEGTQESYGYTF.

This clonotype was picked up one time. V gene TRBV13 combines with J gene TRBJ2-7, with TRBD2 identical over 8 bases. The CDR3 spans 13 residues. CDR1 and CDR2 from the germline V gene are PRHDT and FYEKMQ (reference sequence). Germline trimming cut 0 bases from V and 6 bases from J; bases unmatched to any gene: 1. For the CDR3, the DNA is TGTGCCAGCAGCTTAGGCAGCGGGGGCGAGCAGTACTTC. The encoded protein is CASSLGSGGEQYF.

In the case of this clonotype: Because the CDR3 is missing its conserved closing phenylalanine or tryptophan, this is likely a read error. The chain couples TRBV28 to TRBJ2-7; TRBD1 matches 9 bases. The CDR3 spans 15 residues. Germline V lookup: CDR1 MDHEN, CDR2 SYDVKM. V dropped 4 bases and J dropped 0; count of bases not matched to a gene: 4. CDR3: CASSYRDRVSYEQYL. CDR3 coding DNA: TGTGCCAGCAGTTACCGGGACAGGGTCTCCTACGAGCAGTACTTG.

This clonotype has ten or more counts. The chain recombines TRBV7-2 with TRBJ1-2, with D maybe TRBD1 (6 bases). V lost 5 bases and J lost 4, with 17 bases in between. The CDR3 contains 15 residues. The germline CDR1 and CDR2 sequences are SGHTA and FQGNSA. CDR3 coding DNA: TGTGCCAGCAGCCCGCCCAGGGGCAGGAGCTATGGCTACACCTTC. It yields the protein CASSPPRGRSYGYTF. Filled out from reference TRBV7-2 and TRBJ1-2, the complete variable domain reads GAGVSQSPSNKVTEKGKDVELRCDPISGHTALYWYRQSLGQGLEFLIYFQGNSAPDKSGLPSDRFSAERTGGSVSTLTIQRTQQEDSAVYLCASSPPRGRSYGYTFGSGTRLTVV.

The chain recombines TRBV5-1 with TRBJ2-1; D unclear. This CDR3 spans 13 amino acids. V was trimmed by 4 bases and J by 4 bases, leaving 9 bases between them. The V gene's germline CDR1 is SGHRS and CDR2 YFSETQ. The CDR3 nucleotides read TGCGCCAGCAGCCCCCCAGAATACAATGAGCAGTTCTTC. It translates to CASSPPEYNEQFF.

This clonotype was picked up a small number of times. The V and J genes are TRBV5-6 and TRBJ2-7, with 7 nucleotides matching TRBD1. Germline lookup yields CDR1 SGHDT and CDR2 YYEEEE. There are 15 residues in the CDR3. Trimming cost V 3 bases and J 5 bases; bases outside gene matches: 11. The CDR3 here is CASSSWMGTVHEQYF. The CDR3, as DNA: TGTGCCAGCAGCTCTTGGATGGGGACAGTCCACGAGCAGTACTTC.

This clonotype was seen many times. V is TRBV6-2 or TRBV6-3 and J is TRBJ2-7; D is perhaps TRBD1 (6 bases). This CDR3 has 17 residues. From germline, CDR1 is MNHEY and CDR2 SVGEGT. V dropped 0 bases and J dropped 2 bases, with 17 bases sitting between them. The CDR3 here is CASSYSTAWGPPYEQYF. The CDR3 bases are TGTGCCAGCAGTTACTCGACGGCGTGGGGGCCACCCTACGAGCAGTACTTC.

This clonotype was picked up many times. This chain links TRBV7-2 with TRBJ2-3; D is perhaps TRBD2 (6 bases). The CDR3 is 17 residues long. Deletions cut 1 base from V and 5 bases from J, with 19 bases between. Germline V gene lookup returns CDR1 SGHTA and CDR2 FQGNSA. Written as DNA, the CDR3 is TGTGCCAGCAGCTTAGTCTTGTGGCGGGGTCCGGTAGATACGCAGTATTTT. It is translated as CASSLVLWRGPVDTQYF.

This clonotype was counted ten times or more. The chain joins TRBV7-8 to TRBJ2-7; D not certain. V was trimmed by 6 bases and J by 6 bases, leaving 15 bases between them. The germline CDR1 and CDR2 sequences are SGHVS and FQNEAQ. This CDR3 contains 13 residues. CDR3 sequence reads: CASSSLGWTEQYF. In nucleotides, the CDR3 is TGTGCCAGCAGTTCTTTAGGGTGGACCGAGCAGTACTTC.

This clonotype was detected ten times or more. The V gene is TRBV7-6, the J gene TRBJ2-7; perhaps TRBD2 as D (5 bases). The CDR3 covers 15 residues. The germline V and J ends were trimmed by 2 bases and 2 bases, with 13 bases remaining between them. In germline, CDR1 is SGHVS, CDR2 FNYEAQ. The CDR3 DNA sequence: TGTGCCAGCAGCTTATCTCGGGGTTTCCCCTACGAGCAGTACTTC. Its translation is CASSLSRGFPYEQYF.

This chain connects TRBV11-3 to TRBJ2-5; TRBD1 matches 10 bases. CDR1 and CDR2 (germline): SGHNT, YENEEA. The CDR3 has 16 residues. J was trimmed by 3 bases and V by 7 bases; bases with no gene match: 11. CDR3: CASTCPPGQGKETQYF. The CDR3 DNA reads as TGTGCCAGCACCTGCCCCCCGGGACAGGGGAAAGAGACCCAGTACTTC. The variable domain in full, with the rest retrieved from reference TRBV11-3 and TRBJ2-5, is EAGVVQSPRYKIIEKKQPVAFWCNPISGHNTLYWYLQNLGQGPELLIRYENEEAVDDSQLPKDRFSAERLKGVDSTLKIQPAELGDSAVYLCASTCPPGQGKETQYFGPGTRLLVL.

This rearrangement joins TRBV29-1 to TRBJ2-3; TRBD1 matches 10 bases. V was clipped by 4 bases and J by 1 base; unmatched bases: 26. The CDR3 is 22 residues long. Germline CDR1 SQVTM, CDR2 ANQGSEA. The CDR3 protein is CSVVGTDPRGTGVLLGTDTQYF. The CDR3 DNA reads as TGCAGCGTTGTGGGAACGGACCCGCGAGGGACAGGGGTTTTGTTGGGCACAGATACGCAGTATTTT.

This clonotype has at least ten counts. V gene TRBV28 combines with J gene TRBJ2-7, with D perhaps TRBD2 (6 bases). CDR3 length: 15 residues. The V gene's germline CDR1 is MDHEN and CDR2 SYDVKM. V was clipped by 2 bases and J by 3 bases, with 14 bases between them. The CDR3 is CASSLPGDLGYEQYF. DNA for the CDR3: TGTGCCAGCAGTTTACCGGGGGATCTAGGCTACGAGCAGTACTTC. Complete variable domain (other parts from reference TRBV28 and TRBJ2-7): DVKVTQSSRYLVKRTGEKVFLECVQDMDHENMFWYRQDPGLGLRLIYFSYDVKMKEKGDIPEGYSVSREKKERFSLILESASTNQTSMYLCASSLPGDLGYEQYFGPGTRLTVT.

Ten or more counts support this clonotype. The genes are TRBV7-2 and TRBJ1-1; D perhaps matches TRBD1 (5 bases). The ends were cut back, 4 bases at V and 0 bases at J, with 15 bases in the middle. This CDR3 has 16 amino acids. Germline-derived CDR1 and CDR2 are SGHTA and FQGNSA. The CDR3 DNA is TGTGCCAGCAGCTCCCGGGGGGGACCCATGAACACTGAAGCTTTCTTT. Its protein product is CASSSRGGPMNTEAFF.

J is TRBJ2-7 and V is TRBV20-1; the match to TRBD1 covers 9 bases. Germline values: CDR1 DFQATT, CDR2 SNEGSKA (reference sequence). This CDR3 comprises 17 residues. J gave up 9 bases and V 6 bases, and 24 bases lay outside the gene matches. The CDR3 reads CSAIYPLLGQGKEAQYF. CDR3 sequence (DNA): TGCAGTGCCATCTACCCCCTCCTGGGACAGGGAAAGGAAGCGCAGTACTTC.

CDR3 bases: TGTGCCAGCAGTTACTCGAGCACACCGGTCCACGAGCAGTACTTC. Translating gives CASSYSSTPVHEQYF. The chain uses TRBV6-8 and TRBJ2-7; D is undetermined. The V gene's germline CDR1 is MNHGY and CDR2 SAAAGT. The CDR3 totals 15 residues. Trimming cost V 0 bases and J 5 bases, with 14 bases left between them.

This chain links TRBV28 with TRBJ2-7; 7 bases fit TRBD1. Germline trimming cut 1 base from V and 2 bases from J; bases unmatched to any gene: 2. This CDR3 is built from 14 residues. From germline, CDR1 is MDHEN and CDR2 SYDVKM. The CDR3 region has the DNA TGTGCCAGCAGTTTATTCCAGGGGGCCTACGAGCAGTACTTC. This translates into CASSLFQGAYEQYF.

V gene TRBV28 combines with J gene TRBJ1-4; no firm D call. In germline, CDR1 is MDHEN, CDR2 SYDVKM. The CDR3 extends over 11 amino acids. Trimming removed 7 bases at V and 14 bases at J, with 14 bases between. DNA for the CDR3: TGTGCCAGCACCCTCGGGTCGAGGCTGTTTTTT. This codes for CASTLGSRLFF.

This clonotype turned up a few times. A junction end diverges from the germline sequence, so it may reflect a read error. This chain links TRBV28 with TRBJ2-3, with D possibly being TRBD1 (6 bases). CDR1 MDHEN and CDR2 SYDVKM come from the germline V gene. CDR3 length: 16 residues. The CDR3 region is CASRDYTGSSRDTQYF. CDR3 sequence (DNA): TGTGCCAGCAGGGATTATACAGGGAGTAGCAGAGATACGCAGTATTTT. Supplemented by reference TRBV28 and TRBJ2-3, the full variable domain reads DVKVTQSSRYLVKRTGEKVFLECVQDMDHENMFWYRQDPGLGLRLIYFSYDVKMKEKGDIPEGYSVSREKKERFSLILESASTNQTSMYLCASRDYTGSSRDTQYFGPGTRLTVL.

The chain is built from TRBV29-1 and TRBJ2-5, with D uncertain. CDR3 size: 14 residues. The V gene lost 4 bases and the J gene lost 3 bases, with 15 bases spanning the gap. CDR1 is SQVTM, CDR2 ANQGSEA, per germline. The CDR3 DNA reads as TGCAGCGTTGGCCGACTGGGCAGAAAAGAGACCCAGTACTTC. Protein: CSVGRLGRKETQYF.

A note on this clonotype: A read error may explain this, as a much larger clone is one base away. The rearrangement uses TRBV29-1 and TRBJ2-3; 7 nucleotides match TRBD1. Trimming cost V 5 bases and J 3 bases; bases outside gene matches: 11. The CDR3 consists of 15 residues. CDR1 and CDR2 (germline): SQVTM, ANQGSEA. The chain's CDR3 is CSVSGQSFRTDTQYF. The CDR3 nucleotides read TGCAGCGTTTCGGGACAGAGTTTTCGTACAGATACGCAGTATTTT.

This clonotype was seen many times. J is TRBJ2-5 and V is TRBV7-9; 8 positions match TRBD1. J lost 5 bases, V lost 2 bases, and 7 bases had no gene match. The germline gives CDR1 SEHNR, CDR2 FQNEAQ (reference sequence). The CDR3 has 15 amino acids. CDR3 sequence: CASSLTRGLGETQYF. The CDR3 DNA reads as TGTGCCAGCAGCTTAACCAGGGGGCTGGGGGAGACCCAGTACTTC.